Listed below are T cell receptor beta chains from one sample, sequenced in a study of blood T cell repertoires in COVID-19. Only in-frame clones appear in the TCRdb table, and some are missing; sequencing was by immunoSEQ multiplex PCR. This table has roughly 250,000 clones, nearly 95% appearing once. The sample taken for sequencing was peripheral blood. The receptors originated from a man aged 25 to 40 with COVID-19, enrolled during active disease. Each CDR3 is given with its conserved first and last residue. Each record gives: CDR3 DNA, CDR3 protein, clone size, J gene, V gene, D gene. D genes are given only for firm matches. Clone size is shown for a subset of rows, as once, few, many or a class of expanded clone.

CDR3nt: TGCGCCAGCAGCTTGGAGGGACTAGCGGGGGGGCCTAACGAGCAGTTCTTC
CDR3aa: CASSLEGLAGGPNEQFF
abundance: .
j_gene: TRBJ2-1
v_gene: TRBV5-1
d_gene: TRBD2

CDR3nt: TGTGCCAGCAGCGTAACCCAGGGCTCCTACAATGAGCAGTTCTTC
CDR3aa: CASSVTQGSYNEQFF
abundance: .
j_gene: TRBJ2-1
v_gene: TRBV9
d_gene: .

CDR3nt: TGTGCCAGCAGCGTGTCTAGCGGGGGGCACACCGGGGAGCTGTTTTTT
CDR3aa: CASSVSSGGHTGELFF
abundance: .
j_gene: TRBJ2-2
v_gene: TRBV9
d_gene: TRBD2

CDR3nt: TGTGCCAGCAGCTCCCGGGGGGCACCCCTATTCTACGAGCAGTACTTC
CDR3aa: CASSSRGAPLFYEQYF
abundance: .
j_gene: TRBJ2-7
v_gene: TRBV11-3
d_gene: .

CDR3nt: TGTGCCAGCATGGAAGGGGCCTACGAGCAGTACTTC
CDR3aa: CASMEGAYEQYF
abundance: .
j_gene: TRBJ2-7
v_gene: TRBV2
d_gene: .

CDR3nt: TGTGCCAGCAGTCCCGGGCAGGGGGCAGAATTTTCGTACTTC
CDR3aa: CASSPGQGAEFSYF
abundance: .
j_gene: TRBJ2-7
v_gene: TRBV27
d_gene: TRBD1

CDR3nt: TGTGCCAGCAGCTTAGCTCGTGCAGGGAACACTGAAGCTTTCTTT
CDR3aa: CASSLARAGNTEAFF
abundance: .
j_gene: TRBJ1-1
v_gene: TRBV7-6
d_gene: .

CDR3nt: TGTGCCTCATCCGGGACAGGGGGCTCGTTGGGTGGCTACACCTTC
CDR3aa: CASSGTGGSLGGYTF
abundance: few
j_gene: TRBJ1-2
v_gene: TRBV10-3
d_gene: TRBD1

CDR3nt: TGTGCCAGCAGTTTCCCCGGGACAGGGAAATCACCCCTCCACTTT
CDR3aa: CASSFPGTGKSPLHF
abundance: .
j_gene: TRBJ1-6
v_gene: TRBV2
d_gene: TRBD1

CDR3nt: TGCGCCAGCAGTGAGCGGACAGGAGGGTACACTGAAGCTTTCTTT
CDR3aa: CASSERTGGYTEAFF
abundance: .
j_gene: TRBJ1-1
v_gene: TRBV10-1
d_gene: TRBD1

CDR3nt: TGTGCTAGTGGTTTGATAAATGGACAGCTGTACTATGGCTACACCTTC
CDR3aa: CASGLINGQLYYGYTF
abundance: .
j_gene: TRBJ1-2
v_gene: TRBV12-5
d_gene: .

CDR3nt: TGTGCTAGTGGTTTGGGCAGGGGACCCGGGGAGCTGTTTTTT
CDR3aa: CASGLGRGPGELFF
abundance: .
j_gene: TRBJ2-2
v_gene: TRBV12-5
d_gene: .

CDR3nt: TGCGCCAGCAGCTTGGGCAGGGCCAATTCACCCCTCCACTTT
CDR3aa: CASSLGRANSPLHF
abundance: .
j_gene: TRBJ1-6
v_gene: TRBV5-1
d_gene: .

CDR3nt: TGCAGTGCTAGTGGAGTGGCAGGGGAAGGCTACACCTTC
CDR3aa: CSASGVAGEGYTF
abundance: .
j_gene: TRBJ1-2
v_gene: TRBV20-1
d_gene: .

CDR3nt: TGTGCCAGCAGTTTGACAGTGAATTCACCCCTCCACTTT
CDR3aa: CASSLTVNSPLHF
abundance: .
j_gene: TRBJ1-6
v_gene: TRBV6-5
d_gene: .